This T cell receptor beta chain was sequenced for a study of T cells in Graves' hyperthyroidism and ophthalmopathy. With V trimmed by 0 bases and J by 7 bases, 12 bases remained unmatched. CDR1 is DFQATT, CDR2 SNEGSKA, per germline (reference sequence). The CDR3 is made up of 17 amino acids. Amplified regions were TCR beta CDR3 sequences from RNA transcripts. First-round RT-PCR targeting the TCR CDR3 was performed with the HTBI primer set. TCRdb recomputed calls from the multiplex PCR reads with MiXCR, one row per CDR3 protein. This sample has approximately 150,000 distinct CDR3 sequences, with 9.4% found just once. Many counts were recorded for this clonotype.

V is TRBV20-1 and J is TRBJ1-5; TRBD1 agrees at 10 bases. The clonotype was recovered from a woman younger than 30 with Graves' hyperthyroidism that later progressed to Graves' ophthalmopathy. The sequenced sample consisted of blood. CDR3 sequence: CSARDISRDRGNQPQHF. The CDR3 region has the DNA TGCAGTGCTAGAGATATCTCCCGGGACAGGGGAAACCAGCCCCAGCATTTT.